These T cell receptor beta chains were read from a single sample in a study of blood T cell repertoires in COVID-19. Method: immunoSEQ multiplex PCR; TCRdb's copy keeps in-frame clones and lacks some. The data contain 35,000 to 45,000 clones, about 75% of them singletons. The specimen was peripheral blood. Receptor source: a man in his sixties or seventies with active or convalescent COVID-19. The conserved cysteine and the conserved F or W are not part of the CDR3 here. Size is omitted from some rows. Given values are once, few, many or a class for expanded clones.

.,TRBV6-5,ASRARQGARGYT
.,TRBV13,ASSLGATEAF
.,TRBV9,ASSVDGHPNSPLH
.,TRBV6-5,ASSRDRGYEQY
.,TRBV30,AWSVRQGTEAF
.,TRBV19,ASTLEGAGQPQH
few,TRBV7-9,ASSLTQVSDEQY
once,TRBV6-1,ASSEMLAGAYNEQF
.,TRBV11-3,ASSRGQGPSTEAF
.,TRBV3-1/TRBV3-2,ASSQVSGGRGYT
few,TRBV3-1/TRBV3-2,ASSQTPGVRGVKADTQY
.,TRBV6-5,ASSYAAGADGNTIY
.,TRBV3-1/TRBV3-2,ASSHPGRPSRAQH
once,TRBV6-1,ASSENRQSAIYGYT
.,TRBV6-5,ASSSYRTDSPLH
.,TRBV3-1/TRBV3-2,ASSQFGVGNTIY
.,TRBV6-5,ASSSAGEQY
.,TRBV11-2,ASSLVPTVFAKDTQY
.,TRBV7-3,ASSFMGGTGELF
.,TRBV5-1,ASSLPEETQY
.,TRBV27,ASSSPGQGTGYT
.,TRBV2,ASRSGRLNYGYT
.,TRBV3-1/TRBV3-2,ASSQETIGGSTEAF
.,TRBV5-1,ASSLMGGLEEKLF
.,TRBV5-1,ASSSSEGIGSYT
.,TRBV6-5,ASRRTGGVAF
.,TRBV7-6,ASSLGPGEEQY
.,TRBV28,ASGQRRNTEAF
.,TRBV3-1/TRBV3-2,ASSHGSGGYNEQF
.,TRBV6-6,ASVETGGSNQPQH
.,TRBV24-1,ATSDSAGVQDTQY
.,TRBV19,ASQGLGTDTQY
.,TRBV28,ASRGRRLTPLH
.,TRBV4-2,ASSQDLSGGPGYT
.,TRBV28,ATISGFSGNTIY
.,TRBV6-4,ASSDSDVGVF
.,TRBV6-5,ASSYSAGQPQH
.,TRBV28,ASSFGGNGYT
.,TRBV11-3,ASRTGGNTIY
.,TRBV28,ASRYPEGGGGYT
.,TRBV29-1,SAGSGTGGEQY
.,TRBV20-1,SGTYEGRQY
.,TRBV28,ASSGGRFDLF
.,TRBV5-1,ASSLGPVTKNIQY
.,TRBV9,ASSTYLAGGPNEQF
.,TRBV6-5,ASSYRGALNEAF
.,TRBV6-5,ASRGDRTLSPQH
.,TRBV11-2,ASSVGTGGRKTQY
.,TRBV9,ASSVRGLGLKTDTQY